This TCR beta chain was sequenced for a study of T cells in Graves' hyperthyroidism and ophthalmopathy. The CDR3 sequence is 14 residues long. Trimming stripped 3 bases from V and 6 bases from J, with 15 bases between. Germline CDR1 reads DFQATT; CDR2 reads SNEGSKA (reference sequence). Study results and caveats: Ophthalmopathy was model-predicted a median roughly 6.2 months pre-onset.

This clonotype was counted at least ten times. The target antigen is unknown. Each 10 ml fresh peripheral blood draw supplied the PBMCs. Amplification of TCR beta CDR3 regions was performed using RNA transcripts as template. The HTBI set primed first-round TCR CDR3 RT-PCR. TCRdb re-called the multiplex PCR reads through MiXCR, storing one row per CDR3 protein. The sample yields over 700,000 distinct CDR3 sequences, 18% seen once. Material: blood. This sequence was found in a woman aged 45-59 years with Graves' hyperthyroidism that later progressed to Graves' ophthalmopathy. The chain links TRBV20-1 to TRBJ2-1; D remains ambiguous. The CDR3 reads CSASIDWGRNEQFF. As DNA, the CDR3 is TGCAGTGCTAGTATCGATTGGGGTCGCAATGAGCAGTTCTTC.